Listed here are 23 T cell receptor beta chains from one sample, sequenced in a study of shared clonotypes between healthy human individuals (dated by TCRdb to 2019 to 2021). Library preparation was by the immunoSEQ multiplex PCR assay. TCRdb took this table from immuneACCESS and kept in-frame rearrangements with V and J called. Such tables lack part of the clones; where checked against another copy, unresolved V genes explain under half of the gap, and the rest is unexplained. The sample table lists under 1,900,000 clones, 97% to 99% of them with a count of one. The top ten hold 0.36% of the sample. The sample was naive CD4+ T cells sorted from blood. Explained via the paper, the cell subset or site label denotes: CD45RA+ positively selected. These receptors all stem from a man younger than 40 in good health.

This clone was detected only once. The chain combines TRBV9 with TRBJ1-1; 8 positions agree with TRBD1. The CDR3 runs 16 residues. Trimming removed 4 bases from V and 0 bases from J; junction bases left unmatched: 8. The germline gives CDR1 SGDLS, CDR2 YYNGEE. The CDR3 DNA reads TGTGCCAGCAGCCCAGGGGCAGGGGGCATGAACACTGAAGCTTTCTTT. It yields the protein CASSPGAGGMNTEAFF.

This clone appeared once. The chain couples TRBV7-2 to TRBJ2-7, with 11 bases aligning to TRBD2. The V and J ends lost 5 bases and 0 bases, in that order; junction bases with no gene match: 3. The CDR3 has 15 amino acids. Germline loops: CDR1 SGHTA, CDR2 FQGNSA. This chain's CDR3 is CASSLLAGVSYEQYF. In DNA form, the CDR3 reads TGTGCCAGCAGCCTACTAGCGGGAGTCTCCTACGAGCAGTACTTC.

This chain joins TRBV2 and TRBJ1-2; 9 bases align to TRBD1. Germline V gene lookup returns CDR1 SNHLY and CDR2 FYNNEI. V trimming: 3 bases; J trimming: 12 bases; junction bases outside the gene matches: 11. This CDR3 has 14 residues. CDR3 DNA sequence: TGTGCCAGCAGTGAGTGGTTGCCACAGGGGGCCCACACCTTC. Translating gives CASSEWLPQGAHTF.

The J gene is TRBJ2-2, the V gene TRBV5-6, with D hard to call. This CDR3 contains 13 residues. V shed 3 bases and J shed 4 bases, with 7 bases lying between them. Germline assignment: CDR1 SGHDT and CDR2 YYEEEE. CDR3 residues: CASSYGRTGELFF. CDR3 in DNA: TGTGCCAGCAGCTACGGCCGCACCGGGGAGCTGTTTTTT.

V and J are TRBV4-3 and TRBJ2-7; D unresolved. The length of the CDR3 is 16 residues. Trimming cost V 1 base and J 0 bases, with 13 bases left between them. Germline CDR1 LGHNA, CDR2 YSLEER. The CDR3 DNA reads TGCGCCAGCAGCCAAGTCTTATCGGCTAGCTCCTACGAGCAGTACTTC. Protein product: CASSQVLSASSYEQYF.

V usage is TRBV27 and J usage is TRBJ2-1; no firm D call. There are 15 residues in the CDR3. Looked up from germline, CDR1 is MNHEY and CDR2 is SMNVEV (reference sequence). With 6 bases removed from V and 0 bases from J, the gap between germline ends came to 12 bases. The CDR3 DNA sequence: TGTGCCAGCAGCCCCGGAAGGAACTCCTACAATGAGCAGTTCTTC. Its translation is CASSPGRNSYNEQFF.

The table lists this clone with a count of one. This chain uses TRBV5-1 with TRBJ2-1; no reliable D call. The germline gives CDR1 SGHRS, CDR2 YFSETQ. V was trimmed by 1 base and J by 1 base, leaving 9 bases between them. CDR3 length equals 15 residues. CDR3 amino acids: CASSLSDSSYNEQFF. The CDR3 DNA sequence: TGCGCCAGCAGCTTGTCCGACTCTTCCTACAATGAGCAGTTCTTC.

The chain employs TRBV7-2 and TRBJ1-5, with TRBD1 matching over 8 bases. This CDR3 is 17 amino acids long. Germline V CDR1 and CDR2: SGHTA, FQGNSA. V lost 5 bases and J lost 0; bases outside the gene matches: 9. The CDR3 sequence is CASSPRGTGNSNQPQHF. The CDR3 coding sequence is TGTGCCAGCAGCCCCCGCGGGACAGGAAATAGCAATCAGCCCCAGCATTTT.

The genes are TRBV20-1 and TRBJ2-1; D gene ambiguous. Between the trimmed V and J ends, which lost 7 bases and 10 bases, there was a span of 11 bases. Germline V gene data show CDR1 as DFQATT and CDR2 as SNEGSKA (reference sequence). The CDR3 runs to 10 residues. The CDR3 nucleotides are TGCAGTGTTCCGTTAAGGGAGCAGTTCTTC. This encodes CSVPLREQFF.

The chain is built from TRBV5-4 and TRBJ2-3; TRBD2 matches 11 bases. The CDR3 contains 16 residues. With 4 bases clipped from V and 0 bases from J, the junction kept 4 bases outside the gene matches. Germline CDR1 is SGHNT and CDR2 is YYREEE (reference sequence). CDR3 protein: CASSHSGRASTDTQYF. CDR3 DNA sequence: TGTGCCAGCAGCCATAGCGGGAGGGCTAGCACAGATACGCAGTATTTT. Variable domain in full (rest from reference TRBV5-4 and TRBJ2-3): ETGVTQSPTHLIKTRGQQVTLRCSSQSGHNTVSWYQQALGQGPQFIFQYYREEENGRGNFPPRFSGLQFPNYSSELNVNALELDDSALYLCASSHSGRASTDTQYFGPGTRLTVL.

Written as DNA, the CDR3 is TGTGCCAGCAGTCCCGGGACTCTATATGGCTACACCTTC. As protein: CASSPGTLYGYTF. The V and J genes are TRBV28 and TRBJ1-2, with D possibly TRBD1 on 5 matching bases. V dropped 5 bases and J dropped 5 bases, with 12 bases sitting between them. The CDR3 runs to 13 residues. Germline V lookup: CDR1 MDHEN, CDR2 SYDVKM.

The chain is built from TRBV7-9 and TRBJ2-1, with TRBD1 matching over 8 bases. Germline loops: CDR1 SEHNR, CDR2 FQNEAQ (reference sequence). CDR3 length equals 15 residues. Trimming at V came to 5 bases and at J to 9 bases, leaving 12 bases not matched to a gene. CDR3 loop: CASSTGTGNIGEQFF. CDR3 bases: TGTGCCAGCAGCACCGGGACAGGTAACATCGGTGAGCAGTTCTTC. The complete variable domain, with remaining parts taken from reference TRBV7-9 and TRBJ2-1, reads DTGVSQNPRHKITKRGQNVTFRCDPISEHNRLYWYRQTLGQGPEFLTYFQNEAQLEKSRLLSDRFSAERPKGSFSTLEIQRTEQGDSAMYLCASSTGTGNIGEQFFGPGTRLTVL.

The chain recombines TRBV5-5 with TRBJ1-5; TRBD1 matches 7 bases. CDR3 size: 13 residues. Trimming at V came to 1 base and at J to 7 bases, leaving 2 bases not matched to a gene. The germline V gene encodes CDR1 SGHKS and CDR2 YYEKEE (reference sequence). The CDR3 DNA follows: TGTGCCAGCAGCTTGACAGGGGACCAGCCCCAGCATTTT. This encodes CASSLTGDQPQHF.

In the case of this clone: The sample carries other DNA sequences with the same CDR3. The genes are TRBV9 and TRBJ2-2; D not resolved. Per the germline V gene, CDR1 is SGDLS and CDR2 is YYNGEE. Trimming removed 3 bases at V and 1 base at J, with 7 bases between. The CDR3 is made up of 14 amino acids. CDR3 nucleotide sequence: TGTGCCAGCAGCGGAAGAGTGAACACCGGGGAGCTGTTTTTT. This codes for CASSGRVNTGELFF.

The CDR3 DNA sequence: TGTGCCAGCAGCTTAGTGTCGGGACAGGGTAATGAAAAACTGTTTTTT. The encoded protein is CASSLVSGQGNEKLFF. The chain links TRBV7-9 to TRBJ1-4; 9 nucleotides line up with TRBD1. With 1 base clipped from V and 4 bases from J, the junction kept 4 bases outside the gene matches. The germline CDR1 and CDR2 sequences are SEHNR and FQNEAQ (reference sequence). This CDR3 spans 16 amino acids.

This clone was seen once. V is TRBV6-1 and J is TRBJ2-7, with 13 bases matching TRBD2. Unmatched junction bases numbered 2, after V lost 6 bases and J lost 3 bases. The germline CDR1 and CDR2 sequences are MNHNS and SASEGT. This CDR3 has 14 residues. CDR3 in amino acids: CASRGTSGNYEQYF. DNA of the CDR3: TGTGCCAGCAGGGGGACTAGCGGGAACTACGAGCAGTACTTC.

J is TRBJ2-5 and V is TRBV6-5, with TRBD2 as a possible D gene (5 bases). Germline-derived CDR1 and CDR2 are MNHEY and SVGAGI. The CDR3 extends over 13 amino acids. V dropped 6 bases and J dropped 3 bases, with 11 bases sitting between them. CDR3 DNA sequence: TGTGCCAGCAGGCGTAGGCGGGAAGAGACCCAGTACTTC. This gives the protein CASRRRREETQYF.

The J gene is TRBJ1-2, the V gene TRBV5-4; possibly TRBD1 for D (5 bases). Looked up from germline, CDR1 is SGHNT and CDR2 is YYREEE (reference sequence). The ends were cut back, 4 bases at V and 1 base at J, with 14 bases in the middle. The CDR3 contains 15 residues. The CDR3 bases are TGTGCCAGCAGCGCACCACCGACAGATAACTATGGCTACACCTTC. Translated, it gives CASSAPPTDNYGYTF. The full variable domain, with the rest looked up from reference TRBV5-4 and TRBJ1-2, is ETGVTQSPTHLIKTRGQQVTLRCSSQSGHNTVSWYQQALGQGPQFIFQYYREEENGRGNFPPRFSGLQFPNYSSELNVNALELDDSALYLCASSAPPTDNYGYTFGSGTRLTVV.

The chain uses TRBV13 and TRBJ2-7; TRBD2 might be the D (5 bases). Germline V gives CDR1 PRHDT, CDR2 FYEKMQ (reference sequence). The CDR3 covers 14 residues. V lost 5 bases and J 0 bases, leaving 11 bases between the germline ends. Written as DNA, the CDR3 is TGTGCCAGCAGCGGAGGCCAGTTCTCCTACGAGCAGTACTTC. The encoded protein is CASSGGQFSYEQYF.

The CDR3: CASSLRSEAYNEQFF. As DNA, the CDR3 is TGCGCCAGCAGCTTGAGGTCAGAGGCCTACAATGAGCAGTTCTTC. The V gene is TRBV5-1, the J gene TRBJ2-1, with D unclear. The CDR3 length is 15 residues. Per germline, CDR1 SGHRS and CDR2 YFSETQ. Trimming stripped 1 base from V and 2 bases from J, with 10 bases between.

The chain links TRBV7-3 to TRBJ2-7; possible D gene TRBD1, 6 bases. The CDR3 has 13 residues. Germline V gene data show CDR1 as SGHTA and CDR2 as FQGTGA. Trimming shortened V by 2 bases and J by 5 bases, and 10 bases separated the two germline ends. The CDR3 sequence: CASSLGTWDEQYF. The DNA for the CDR3 is TGTGCCAGCAGCTTAGGGACATGGGACGAGCAGTACTTC.

The rearrangement uses TRBV5-6 and TRBJ1-5, with 7 bases aligning to TRBD1. The CDR3 is made up of 14 amino acids. V lost 4 bases and J lost 5; bases outside the gene matches: 6. Germline CDR1 reads SGHDT; CDR2 reads YYEEEE. The CDR3 DNA follows: TGTGCCAGCAGCCTGACAGGGTGGGATCAGCCCCAGCATTTT. Protein product: CASSLTGWDQPQHF. The whole variable domain, remainder taken from reference TRBV5-6 and TRBJ1-5, is DAGVTQSPTHLIKTRGQQVTLRCSPKSGHDTVSWYQQALGQGPQFIFQYYEEEERQRGNFPDRFSGHQFPNYSSELNVNALLLGDSALYLCASSLTGWDQPQHFGDGTRLSIL.

The chain combines TRBV6-6 with TRBJ1-3; D call uncertain. CDR1 is MNHNY and CDR2 is SVGAGI in the germline V gene (reference sequence). Trimming removed 11 bases from V and 7 bases from J, with 12 bases in between. CDR3 length equals 11 residues. CDR3 amino acids: CAHSGGNTIYF. CDR3 in DNA: TGTGCCCACTCGGGAGGGAACACCATATATTTT.